In this sample, the clone carrying this T cell receptor (beta chain) turned up once. This record comes from a study of T cell changes during pregnancy in multiple sclerosis. This CDR3 is built from 14 residues. The V segment lost 5 bases and the J segment 4 bases; nucleotides outside the gene matches: 7. CDR1 and CDR2 from the germline V gene are MNHEY and SVGAGI. Method: immunoSEQ multiplex PCR; TCRdb's copy keeps in-frame clones and lacks some. The table records under 70,000 clones, 91% of them present only once. The sequences come from peripheral blood, collected after pregnancy. The clonotype comes from a female donor in good health, enrolled as a control in a pregnancy study. This rearrangement joins TRBV6-5 to TRBJ2-5; 7 nucleotides agree with TRBD2. The CDR3 DNA reads as TGTGCCAGCAGTACCGCGGGGGAGGGAGAGACCCAGTACTTC. It yields the protein CASSTAGEGETQYF.